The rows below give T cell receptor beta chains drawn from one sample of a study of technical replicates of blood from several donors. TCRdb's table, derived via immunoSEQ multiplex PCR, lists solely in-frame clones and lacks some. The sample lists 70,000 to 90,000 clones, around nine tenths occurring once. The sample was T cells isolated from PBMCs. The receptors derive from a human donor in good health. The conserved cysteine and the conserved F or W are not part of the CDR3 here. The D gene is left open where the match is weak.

CDR3aa: ATSREGGTGELF
j_gene: TRBJ2-2
d_gene: .
v_gene: TRBV15

CDR3aa: ASSYSRGIAGELF
j_gene: TRBJ2-2
d_gene: TRBD2
v_gene: TRBV6-5

CDR3aa: ASSAPAGTSVREQY
j_gene: TRBJ2-7
d_gene: TRBD2
v_gene: TRBV2

CDR3aa: ASSPGQSYGYT
j_gene: TRBJ1-2
d_gene: TRBD1
v_gene: TRBV19

CDR3aa: ASSEYVGGTNS
j_gene: TRBJ1-2
d_gene: .
v_gene: TRBV10-1

CDR3aa: ASSLAPSSYNEQF
j_gene: TRBJ2-1
d_gene: .
v_gene: TRBV5-1

CDR3aa: ASSSGGQYNQPQH
j_gene: TRBJ1-5
d_gene: TRBD1
v_gene: TRBV7-8

CDR3aa: ASIPGDNSSGNTIY
j_gene: TRBJ1-3
d_gene: .
v_gene: TRBV21-1

CDR3aa: ASSFGQGVDQPQH
j_gene: TRBJ1-5
d_gene: TRBD1
v_gene: TRBV5-8

CDR3aa: ASSADSYSNQPQH
j_gene: TRBJ1-5
d_gene: .
v_gene: TRBV27

CDR3aa: ASRRQGASTDTQY
j_gene: TRBJ2-3
d_gene: TRBD1
v_gene: TRBV6-5

CDR3aa: ASSPKLPTDTQY
j_gene: TRBJ2-3
d_gene: .
v_gene: TRBV5-4

CDR3aa: ASSQGQGDTEAF
j_gene: TRBJ1-1
d_gene: TRBD1
v_gene: TRBV18

CDR3aa: ASSLGWGDEQY
j_gene: TRBJ2-7
d_gene: .
v_gene: TRBV7-2

CDR3aa: ASEQPAGGETQY
j_gene: TRBJ2-5
d_gene: .
v_gene: TRBV21-1

CDR3aa: ASSLNRAKNIQY
j_gene: TRBJ2-4
d_gene: .
v_gene: TRBV13

CDR3aa: ASSLDRWGYT
j_gene: TRBJ1-2
d_gene: TRBD1
v_gene: TRBV6-5

CDR3aa: ASSLDRQGGYT
j_gene: TRBJ1-2
d_gene: .
v_gene: TRBV7-9

CDR3aa: ASSSVGAGRDYEQY
j_gene: TRBJ2-7
d_gene: TRBD2
v_gene: TRBV6-5

CDR3aa: ASSFGTGGGNTIY
j_gene: TRBJ1-3
d_gene: TRBD1
v_gene: TRBV5-1

CDR3aa: ASSSTGTGGVVA
j_gene: TRBJ1-2
d_gene: TRBD1
v_gene: TRBV5-1

CDR3aa: ASSPGTGGNYGYT
j_gene: TRBJ1-2
d_gene: TRBD1
v_gene: TRBV6-6

CDR3aa: ASSVSSEETQY
j_gene: TRBJ2-5
d_gene: .
v_gene: TRBV9

CDR3aa: ASSVGGSNQPQH
j_gene: TRBJ1-5
d_gene: .
v_gene: TRBV9

CDR3aa: ASSLGRSSYEQY
j_gene: TRBJ2-7
d_gene: .
v_gene: TRBV7-6

CDR3aa: ASSVVYQQTGTGSPLH
j_gene: TRBJ1-6
d_gene: TRBD1
v_gene: TRBV6-1

CDR3aa: ASRLSSARITDTQY
j_gene: TRBJ2-3
d_gene: .
v_gene: TRBV2

CDR3aa: ASSELEGEQY
j_gene: TRBJ2-7
d_gene: .
v_gene: TRBV25-1

CDR3aa: ASSRTGLAGFYEQY
j_gene: TRBJ2-7
d_gene: TRBD2
v_gene: TRBV27

CDR3aa: ASSLDRVSGGEETQY
j_gene: TRBJ2-5
d_gene: TRBD2
v_gene: TRBV11-2

CDR3aa: ASIPSAGGSNEQF
j_gene: TRBJ2-1
d_gene: TRBD2
v_gene: TRBV19

CDR3aa: ASSLVGTSLHEQY
j_gene: TRBJ2-7
d_gene: TRBD2
v_gene: TRBV5-1

CDR3aa: ASSEGEMGQETQY
j_gene: TRBJ2-5
d_gene: .
v_gene: TRBV2

CDR3aa: AWIQSQSYRELF
j_gene: TRBJ2-2
d_gene: .
v_gene: TRBV30

CDR3aa: ASSLGGLAGGLSDTQY
j_gene: TRBJ2-3
d_gene: TRBD2
v_gene: TRBV5-1

CDR3aa: ASSHGVASDTQY
j_gene: TRBJ2-3
d_gene: .
v_gene: TRBV14

CDR3aa: ASSYAGTSHEQY
j_gene: TRBJ2-7
d_gene: .
v_gene: TRBV7-9

CDR3aa: ASSDLADEAF
j_gene: TRBJ1-1
d_gene: .
v_gene: TRBV11-3

CDR3aa: ASSLRSMNTEAF
j_gene: TRBJ1-1
d_gene: .
v_gene: TRBV5-1

CDR3aa: SVPSPNNEQF
j_gene: TRBJ2-1
d_gene: .
v_gene: TRBV29-1

CDR3aa: ASSFARFREVRTEAF
j_gene: TRBJ1-1
d_gene: .
v_gene: TRBV12-1

CDR3aa: ASRGQGREETQY
j_gene: TRBJ2-5
d_gene: TRBD1
v_gene: TRBV6-4

CDR3aa: ASSGVGGYEQY
j_gene: TRBJ2-7
d_gene: .
v_gene: TRBV4-1